This TCR beta chain was identified during a study of blood T cell repertoires in COVID-19. The CDR3 sequence is 13 residues long. Germline V gene sequence: CDR1 SEHNR, CDR2 FQNEAQ (reference sequence). Trimming removed 8 bases from V and 3 bases from J, with 11 bases in between. This clone came up a few times. TCRdb's copy holds only in-frame clones and misses some; the assay was immunoSEQ multiplex PCR. The sample consists of 110,000 or so clones, roughly 80% of them appearing once. V is TRBV7-9 and J is TRBJ2-1; D uncertain. Material: peripheral blood. The clonotype comes from a woman of 80 years or more with acute or convalescent COVID-19. As DNA, the CDR3 is TGTGCCAGCGGTCCTGACAACTACAATGAGCAGTTCTTC. Translation: CASGPDNYNEQFF.